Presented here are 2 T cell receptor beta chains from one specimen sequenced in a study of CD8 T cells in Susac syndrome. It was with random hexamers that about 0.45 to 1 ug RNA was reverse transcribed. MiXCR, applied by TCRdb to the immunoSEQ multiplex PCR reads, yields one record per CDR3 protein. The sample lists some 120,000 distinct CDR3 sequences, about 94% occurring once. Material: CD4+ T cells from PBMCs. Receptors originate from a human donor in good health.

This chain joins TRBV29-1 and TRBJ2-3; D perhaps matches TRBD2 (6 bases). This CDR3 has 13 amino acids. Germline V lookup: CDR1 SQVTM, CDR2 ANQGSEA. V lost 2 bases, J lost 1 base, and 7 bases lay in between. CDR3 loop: CSVEQRGTDTQYF. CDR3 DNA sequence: TGCAGCGTTGAACAGCGGGGCACAGATACGCAGTATTTT.

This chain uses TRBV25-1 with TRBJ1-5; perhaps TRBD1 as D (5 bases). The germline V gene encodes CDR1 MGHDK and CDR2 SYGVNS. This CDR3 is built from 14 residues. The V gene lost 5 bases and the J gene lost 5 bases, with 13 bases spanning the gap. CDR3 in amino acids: CASSPARGDQPQHF. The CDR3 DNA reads TGTGCCAGCAGTCCCGCCCGGGGGGATCAGCCCCAGCATTTT.